This TCR beta chain emerged from a study of neoadjuvant nivolumab and ipilimumab in lung cancer. The V gene's germline CDR1 is SEHNR and CDR2 FQNEAQ (reference sequence). Trimming cost V 5 bases and J 3 bases, with 5 bases left between them. The CDR3 contains 11 residues. Sequencing was performed with immunoSEQ multiplex PCR; in TCRdb, only in-frame clones are kept and a portion is missing. The profile covers 40,000 or so clones, with roughly nine tenths appearing a single time and approximately 3.5% taken by the ten largest. The input for sequencing was peripheral blood, taken before neoadjuvant nivolumab, alone or with ipilimumab. This clonotype was sampled from an adult with non-small cell lung cancer. V usage is TRBV7-9 and J usage is TRBJ2-7; D gene ambiguous. CDR3 DNA: TGTGCCAGCAGCCGTATCTACGAGCAGTACTTC. Protein product: CASSRIYEQYF. Full variable domain (missing parts from reference TRBV7-9 and TRBJ2-7): DTGVSQNPRHKITKRGQNVTFRCDPISEHNRLYWYRQTLGQGPEFLTYFQNEAQLEKSRLLSDRFSAERPKGSFSTLEIQRTEQGDSAMYLCASSRIYEQYFGPGTRLTVT.